This TCR beta chain was captured in a study of T cell repertoires in cytomegalovirus infection. General observations from the study: The response measured ex vivo was dominated by TCR beta clonotypes (HLA-C-restricted and CMV-specific).

TCRdb passed the reads through MiXCR, listing each CDR3 protein once. This sample yields over 450,000 distinct CDR3 sequences, of which approximately 11% are seen a single time; about a tenth belongs to the top ten. This clonotype was observed at least ten times. Its antigen is not known. The TCR originated in a human donor in good health (CMV status not recorded). Some clones in this sample may be carry-over from other donors' samples. Sequenced: PBMCs.

This chain's CDR3 is CASSYDLLGQPQHF. The CDR3 region has the DNA TGTGCCAGCAGTTATGACTTGCTTGGTCAGCCCCAGCATTTT. The chain is built from TRBV6-2 or TRBV6-3 and TRBJ1-5, with no clear D. The CDR3 consists of 14 residues. The germline CDR1 and CDR2 sequences are MNHEY and SVGEGT. The ends were cut back, 3 bases at V and 6 bases at J, with 12 bases in the middle.